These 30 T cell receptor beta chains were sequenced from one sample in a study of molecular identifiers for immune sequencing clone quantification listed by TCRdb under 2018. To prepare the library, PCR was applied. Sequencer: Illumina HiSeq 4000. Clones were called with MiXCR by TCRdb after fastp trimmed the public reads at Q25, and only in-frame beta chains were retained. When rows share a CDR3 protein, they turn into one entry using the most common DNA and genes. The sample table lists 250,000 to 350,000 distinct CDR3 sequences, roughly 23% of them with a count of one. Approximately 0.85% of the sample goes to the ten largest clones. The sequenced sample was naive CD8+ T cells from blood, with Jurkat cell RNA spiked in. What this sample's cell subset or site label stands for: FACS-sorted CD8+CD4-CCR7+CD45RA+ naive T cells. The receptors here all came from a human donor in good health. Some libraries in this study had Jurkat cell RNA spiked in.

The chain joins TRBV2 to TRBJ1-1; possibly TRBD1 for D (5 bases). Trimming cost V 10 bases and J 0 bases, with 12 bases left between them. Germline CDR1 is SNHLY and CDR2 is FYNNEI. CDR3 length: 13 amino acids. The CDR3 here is CAILTAMNTEAFF. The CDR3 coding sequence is TGTGCCATCCTGACAGCCATGAACACTGAAGCTTTCTTT.

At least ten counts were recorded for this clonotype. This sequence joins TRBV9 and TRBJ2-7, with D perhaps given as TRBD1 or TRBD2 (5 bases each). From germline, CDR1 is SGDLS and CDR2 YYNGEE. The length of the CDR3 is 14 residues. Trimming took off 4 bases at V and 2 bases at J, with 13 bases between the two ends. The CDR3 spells CASSTRDGPYEQYF. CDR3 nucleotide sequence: TGTGCCAGCAGCACCCGGGACGGACCCTACGAGCAGTACTTC.

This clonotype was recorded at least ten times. CDR3: CGSSSSYNSPLHF. The CDR3 region has the DNA TGTGGATCGTCGAGCTCCTATAATTCACCCCTCCACTTT. The chain combines TRBV19 with TRBJ1-6, with D unclear. Per the germline V gene, CDR1 is LNHDA and CDR2 is SQIVND (reference sequence). CDR3 length equals 13 residues.

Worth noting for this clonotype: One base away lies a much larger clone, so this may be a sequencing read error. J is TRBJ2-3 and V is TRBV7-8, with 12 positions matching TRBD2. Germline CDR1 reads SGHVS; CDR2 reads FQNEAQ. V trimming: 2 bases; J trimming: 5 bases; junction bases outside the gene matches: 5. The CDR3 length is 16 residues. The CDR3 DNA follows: TGTGCCAGCAGCTTAAAATGGGGACTAGCGGGAGATACGCAGTATTTT. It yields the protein CASSLKWGLAGDTQYF.

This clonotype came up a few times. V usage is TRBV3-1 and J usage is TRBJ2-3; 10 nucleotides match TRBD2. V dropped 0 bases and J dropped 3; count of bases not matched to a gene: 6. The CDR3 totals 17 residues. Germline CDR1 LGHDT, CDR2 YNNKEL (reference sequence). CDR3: CASSQDLASGSTDTQYF. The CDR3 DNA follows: TGTGCCAGCAGCCAAGATTTGGCTAGCGGGAGTACAGATACGCAGTATTTT.

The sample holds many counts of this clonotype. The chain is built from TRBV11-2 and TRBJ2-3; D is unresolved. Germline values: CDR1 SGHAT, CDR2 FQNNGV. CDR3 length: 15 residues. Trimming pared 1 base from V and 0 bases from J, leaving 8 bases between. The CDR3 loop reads CASSLGWTSTDTQYF. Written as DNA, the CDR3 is TGTGCCAGCAGCTTAGGTTGGACGAGCACAGATACGCAGTATTTT.

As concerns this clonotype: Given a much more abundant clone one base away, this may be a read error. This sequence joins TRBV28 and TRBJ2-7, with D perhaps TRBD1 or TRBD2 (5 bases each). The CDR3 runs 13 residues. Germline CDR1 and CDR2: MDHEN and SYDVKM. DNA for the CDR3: TGTGCCAGCAGCCGGGGCAACTCCTACGAGCGGTACTTC. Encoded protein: CASSRGNSYERYF.

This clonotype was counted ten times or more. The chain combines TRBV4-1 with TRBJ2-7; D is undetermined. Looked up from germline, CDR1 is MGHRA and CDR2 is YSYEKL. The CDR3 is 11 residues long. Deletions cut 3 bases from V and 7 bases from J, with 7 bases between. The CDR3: CASSQGPEQYF. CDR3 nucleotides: TGCGCCAGCAGCCAGGGCCCTGAGCAGTACTTC.

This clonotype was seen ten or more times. This chain's CDR3 is CSVQTGDSYGYTF. The CDR3 DNA reads as TGCAGCGTTCAGACAGGGGATAGCTATGGCTACACCTTC. This rearrangement joins TRBV29-1 to TRBJ1-2; 8 positions match TRBD1. V shed 5 bases, J shed 4 bases, and the junction held 6 bases outside the gene matches. The germline V gene has CDR1 SQVTM and CDR2 ANQGSEA. This CDR3 has 13 residues.

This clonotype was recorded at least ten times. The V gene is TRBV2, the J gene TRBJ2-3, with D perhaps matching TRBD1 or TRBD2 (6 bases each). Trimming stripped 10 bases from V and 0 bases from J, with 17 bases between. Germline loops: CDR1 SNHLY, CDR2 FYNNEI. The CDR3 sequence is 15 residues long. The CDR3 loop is CANNKGGSSTDTQYF. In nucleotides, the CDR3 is TGTGCCAACAACAAGGGGGGTTCTAGCACAGATACGCAGTATTTT.

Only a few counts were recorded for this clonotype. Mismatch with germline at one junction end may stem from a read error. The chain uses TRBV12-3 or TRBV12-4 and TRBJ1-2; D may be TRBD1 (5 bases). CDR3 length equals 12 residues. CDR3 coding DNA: TGTGCCAGCAGACTAGGCGGGGGACCGGGCTACTTC. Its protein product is CASRLGGGPGYF.

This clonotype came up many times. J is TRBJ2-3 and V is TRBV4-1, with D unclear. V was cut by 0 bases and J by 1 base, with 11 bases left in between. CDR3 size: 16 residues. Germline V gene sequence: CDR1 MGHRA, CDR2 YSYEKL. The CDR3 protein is CASSQEVNHRTDTQYF. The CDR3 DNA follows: TGCGCCAGCAGCCAAGAGGTCAACCACCGCACAGATACGCAGTATTTT.

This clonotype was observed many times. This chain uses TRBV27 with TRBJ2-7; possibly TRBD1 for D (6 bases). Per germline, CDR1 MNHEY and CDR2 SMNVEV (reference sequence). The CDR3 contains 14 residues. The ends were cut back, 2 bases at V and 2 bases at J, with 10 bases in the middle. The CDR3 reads CASSLGGTPYEQYF. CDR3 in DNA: TGTGCCAGCAGTTTAGGGGGCACCCCCTACGAGCAGTACTTC.

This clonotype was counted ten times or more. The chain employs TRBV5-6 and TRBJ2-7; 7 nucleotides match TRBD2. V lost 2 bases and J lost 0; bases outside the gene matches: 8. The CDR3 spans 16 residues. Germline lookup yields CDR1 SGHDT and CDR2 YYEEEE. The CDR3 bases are TGTGCCAGCAGCTTACTAAGCGGGGAAACCTCCTACGAGCAGTACTTC. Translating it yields CASSLLSGETSYEQYF.

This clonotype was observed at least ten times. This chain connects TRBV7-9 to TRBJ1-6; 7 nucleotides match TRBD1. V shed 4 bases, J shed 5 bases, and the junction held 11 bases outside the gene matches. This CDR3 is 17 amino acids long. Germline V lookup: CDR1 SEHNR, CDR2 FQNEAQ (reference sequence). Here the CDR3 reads CASSSSPGQENNSPLHF. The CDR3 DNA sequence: TGTGCCAGCAGCTCCTCCCCTGGACAGGAAAATAATTCACCCCTCCACTTT.

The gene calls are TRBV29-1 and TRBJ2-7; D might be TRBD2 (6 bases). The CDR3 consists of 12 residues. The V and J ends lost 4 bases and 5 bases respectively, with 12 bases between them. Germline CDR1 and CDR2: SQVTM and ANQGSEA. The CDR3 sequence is CSVVGRGNEQYF. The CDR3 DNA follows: TGCAGCGTTGTCGGGCGCGGGAACGAGCAGTACTTC.

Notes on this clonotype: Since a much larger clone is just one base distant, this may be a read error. This CDR3 is CASSNDGRTQHF. The CDR3 DNA follows: TGTGCCAGCAGCAACGATGGGCGAACCCAGCATTTT. The chain is built from TRBV12-3 or TRBV12-4 and TRBJ1-5; D call uncertain. V lost 6 bases and J lost 11, with 14 bases in between. This CDR3 region has 12 residues.

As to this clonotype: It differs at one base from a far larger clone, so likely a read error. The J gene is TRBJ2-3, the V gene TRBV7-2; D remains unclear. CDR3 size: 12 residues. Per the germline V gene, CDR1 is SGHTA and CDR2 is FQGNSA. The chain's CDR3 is CASSLVGDAQYF. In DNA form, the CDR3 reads TGTGCCAGCAGCTTAGTAGGAGATGCGCAGTATTTT.

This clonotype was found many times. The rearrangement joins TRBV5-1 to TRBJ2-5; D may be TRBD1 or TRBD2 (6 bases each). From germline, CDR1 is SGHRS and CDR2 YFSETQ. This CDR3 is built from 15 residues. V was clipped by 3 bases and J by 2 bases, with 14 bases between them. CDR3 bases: TGCGCCAGCAGCTGGGGGGCGGGGACGCAAGAGACCCAGTACTTC. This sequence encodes CASSWGAGTQETQYF. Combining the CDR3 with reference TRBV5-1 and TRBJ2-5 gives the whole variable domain KAGVTQTPRYLIKTRGQQVTLSCSPISGHRSVSWYQQTPGQGLQFLFEYFSETQRNKGNFPGRFSGRQFSNSRSEMNVSTLELGDSALYLCASSWGAGTQETQYFGPGTRLLVL.

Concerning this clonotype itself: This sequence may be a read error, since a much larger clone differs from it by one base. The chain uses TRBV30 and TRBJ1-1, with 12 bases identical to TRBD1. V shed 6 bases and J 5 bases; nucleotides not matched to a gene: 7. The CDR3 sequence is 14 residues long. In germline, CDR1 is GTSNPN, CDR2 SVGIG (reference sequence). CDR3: CACDGDRGHTEAFF. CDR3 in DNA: TGTGCCTGCGACGGGGACAGGGGGCATACTGAAGCTTTCTTT.

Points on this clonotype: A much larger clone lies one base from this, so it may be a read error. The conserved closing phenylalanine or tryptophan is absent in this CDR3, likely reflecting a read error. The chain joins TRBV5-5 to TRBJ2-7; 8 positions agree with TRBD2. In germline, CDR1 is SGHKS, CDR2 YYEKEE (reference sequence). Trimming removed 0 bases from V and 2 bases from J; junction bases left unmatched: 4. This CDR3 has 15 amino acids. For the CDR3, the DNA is TGTGCCAGCAGCTTGGCTCGGGAGGGACCCTACGAGCAGTACCTC. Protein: CASSLAREGPYEQYL.

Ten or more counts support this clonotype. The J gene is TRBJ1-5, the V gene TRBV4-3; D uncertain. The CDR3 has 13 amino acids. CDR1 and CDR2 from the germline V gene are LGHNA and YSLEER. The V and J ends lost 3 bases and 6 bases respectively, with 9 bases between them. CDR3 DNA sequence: TGCGCCAGCAGCCAGGAGATGGGTCAGCCCCAGCATTTT. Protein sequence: CASSQEMGQPQHF.

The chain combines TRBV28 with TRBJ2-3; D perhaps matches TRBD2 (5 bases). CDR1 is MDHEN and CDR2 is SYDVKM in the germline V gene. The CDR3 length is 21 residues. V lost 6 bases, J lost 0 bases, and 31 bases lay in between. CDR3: CASRTRVPVLGRKTSTDTQYF. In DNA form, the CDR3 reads TGTGCCAGCAGGACCCGGGTCCCGGTCCTGGGGAGAAAGACTAGCACAGATACGCAGTATTTT.

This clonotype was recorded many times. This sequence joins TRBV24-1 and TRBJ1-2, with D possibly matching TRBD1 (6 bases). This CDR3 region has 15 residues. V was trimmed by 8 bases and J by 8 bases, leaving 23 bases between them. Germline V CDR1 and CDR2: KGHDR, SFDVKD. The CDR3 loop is CATKPSRGQVGGYTF. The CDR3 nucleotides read TGTGCCACCAAACCCTCTAGGGGACAAGTCGGCGGCTACACCTTC.

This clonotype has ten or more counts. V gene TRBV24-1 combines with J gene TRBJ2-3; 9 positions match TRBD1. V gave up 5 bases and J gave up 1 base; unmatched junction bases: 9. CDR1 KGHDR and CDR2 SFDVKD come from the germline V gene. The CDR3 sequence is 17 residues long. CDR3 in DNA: TGTGCCACCAGTGCCCCGAACAGGGGGCGCCGCACAGATACGCAGTATTTT. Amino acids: CATSAPNRGRRTDTQYF.

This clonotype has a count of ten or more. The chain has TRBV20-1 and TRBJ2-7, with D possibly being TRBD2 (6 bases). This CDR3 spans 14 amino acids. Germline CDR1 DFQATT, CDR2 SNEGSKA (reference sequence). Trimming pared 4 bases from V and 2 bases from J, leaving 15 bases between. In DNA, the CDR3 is TGCAGTGCTATTGCGGGACTGCGAACCTACGAGCAGTACTTC. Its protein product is CSAIAGLRTYEQYF.

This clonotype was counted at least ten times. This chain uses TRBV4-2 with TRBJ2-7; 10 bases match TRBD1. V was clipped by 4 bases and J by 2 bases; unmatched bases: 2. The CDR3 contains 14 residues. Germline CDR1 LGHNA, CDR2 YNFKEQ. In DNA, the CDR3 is TGTGCCAGCAGCCCGGACAGGGGGGCCTACGAGCAGTACTTC. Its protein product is CASSPDRGAYEQYF.

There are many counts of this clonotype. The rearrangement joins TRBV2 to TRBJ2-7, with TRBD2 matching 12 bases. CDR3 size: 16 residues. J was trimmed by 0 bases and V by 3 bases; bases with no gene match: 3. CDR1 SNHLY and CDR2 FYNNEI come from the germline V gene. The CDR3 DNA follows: TGTGCCAGCAGTGACCCGACTAGCGGGAGCTCCTACGAGCAGTACTTC. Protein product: CASSDPTSGSSYEQYF.

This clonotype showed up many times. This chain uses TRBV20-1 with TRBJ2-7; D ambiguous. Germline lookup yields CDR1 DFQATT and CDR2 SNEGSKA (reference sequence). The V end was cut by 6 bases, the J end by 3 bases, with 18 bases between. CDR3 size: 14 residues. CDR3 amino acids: CSAGLVSPLYEQYF. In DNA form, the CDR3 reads TGCAGTGCCGGGCTAGTTTCACCGCTCTACGAGCAGTACTTC.

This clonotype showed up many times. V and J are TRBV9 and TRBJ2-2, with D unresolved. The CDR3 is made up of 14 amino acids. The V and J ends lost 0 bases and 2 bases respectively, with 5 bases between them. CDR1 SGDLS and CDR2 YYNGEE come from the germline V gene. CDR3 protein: CASSVGLNTGELFF. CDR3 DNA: TGTGCCAGCAGCGTAGGGCTTAACACCGGGGAGCTGTTTTTT. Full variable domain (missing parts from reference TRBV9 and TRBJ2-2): DSGVTQTPKHLITATGQRVTLRCSPRSGDLSVYWYQQSLDQGLQFLIQYYNGEERAKGNILERFSAQQFPDLHSELNLSSLELGDSALYFCASSVGLNTGELFFGEGSRLTVL.